This T cell receptor (beta chain) was captured by sequencing in a study of T cell repertoires in cytomegalovirus infection. The CDR3 has 15 residues. Trimming pared 0 bases from V and 0 bases from J, leaving 6 bases between. One entry per CDR3 protein, called by TCRdb with MiXCR from the reads. The table includes just under 500,000 distinct CDR3 sequences, about 33% detected once. With regard to this clonotype: The antigen remains unidentified.

This sequence was found in a human donor in good health (CMV status not recorded). Some clones in this sample may be carry-over from other donors' samples. V is TRBV23-1 and J is TRBJ1-5, with no clear D. TRBV23-1 is annotated as an ORF whose role is uncertain. The source was cultured PBMCs, collected from culture after CMV antigen stimulation. The CDR3 spells CASSQSPHSNQPQHF. As DNA, the CDR3 is TGCGCCAGCAGTCAATCTCCCCATAGCAATCAGCCCCAGCATTTT.